What follows is one T cell receptor beta chain and its context. The sample belongs to a study of blood T cell repertoires in COVID-19. Study information: COVID-19 samples from acute and convalescent phases originated in the United States, Italy and Spain. T cells, B-cell-depleted T cells, or PBMCs provided the cDNA or gDNA that served as material.

From germline, CDR1 is MGHRA and CDR2 YSYEKL. The CDR3 covers 14 residues. The V end was cut by 3 bases, the J end by 2 bases, with 10 bases between. How the authors handled the data: Amplification from reference gene primers served as the basis for estimated nucleated cell counts. The protocol was immunoSEQ multiplex PCR, while the TCRdb copy is restricted to in-frame clones and leaves out a portion. V and J calls and clone size are those listed in that table; D and trimming were worked out from the DNA. This table has fewer than 150,000 clones, about 88% appearing once. The source is a man aged 40-50 years with acute or convalescent COVID-19. V usage is TRBV4-1 and J usage is TRBJ1-1, with a possible D match to TRBD1 (5 bases). Sample: peripheral blood. CDR3 in DNA: TGCGCCAGCAGCCAGCGGGGGTTAAACACTGAAGCTTTCTTT. This codes for CASSQRGLNTEAFF.